Listed here are 7 T cell receptor beta chains from one sample, sequenced in a study of T-cell reconstitution after alpha-beta-depleted transplantation in children. Preparing the TCRbeta library involved the use of unique molecular identifiers. TCRdb called the PCR reads again in MiXCR, with one record for every CDR3 protein. The sample holds a few hundred thousand distinct CDR3 sequences; under 9.5% are singletons and the top ten take around 6.2%. Sequencing was performed on PBMCs from the stem cell graft donor, taken from the stem cell graft. These receptors originate from a human donor who donated a stem cell graft to a child with acute lymphoblastic leukemia.

This clonotype has ten or more counts. The V gene is TRBV12-5, the J gene TRBJ2-3; 10 bases align to TRBD1. The J segment lost 6 bases and the V segment lost 3 bases, leaving 3 bases of the junction unmatched. CDR3 length equals 14 residues. CDR1 is LGHNT and CDR2 is FRNRAP in the germline V gene. CDR3 sequence reads: CASGFRDRGDTQYF. The CDR3 DNA sequence: TGTGCTAGTGGTTTCCGGGACAGGGGCGATACGCAGTATTTT.

This clonotype was observed at least ten times. V is TRBV3-1 and J is TRBJ2-7; D ambiguous. V lost 1 base, J lost 1 base, and 11 bases lay in between. There are 15 residues in the CDR3. The germline V gene has CDR1 LGHDT and CDR2 YNNKEL (reference sequence). DNA of the CDR3: TGTGCCAGCAGCCAAGGCCACTCACCATCCTACGAGCAGTACTTC. Translated, it gives CASSQGHSPSYEQYF.

The table lists this clonotype with a few counts. This chain joins TRBV5-1 and TRBJ1-1; D gene uncertain. The length of the CDR3 is 14 residues. Trimming took 4 bases from V and 5 from J, leaving 15 bases between them. Germline V gene sequence: CDR1 SGHRS, CDR2 YFSETQ. This CDR3 reads CASSPGPPGTEAFF. CDR3 DNA sequence: TGCGCCAGCAGCCCTGGACCCCCGGGGACTGAAGCTTTCTTT. The full variable domain, rest sourced from reference TRBV5-1 and TRBJ1-1, is KAGVTQTPRYLIKTRGQQVTLSCSPISGHRSVSWYQQTPGQGLQFLFEYFSETQRNKGNFPGRFSGRQFSNSRSEMNVSTLELGDSALYLCASSPGPPGTEAFFGQGTRLTVV.

Concerning this clonotype: A much larger clone sits a single nucleotide away, making a read error possible. The chain has TRBV4-2 and TRBJ1-4, with unresolved D. From germline, CDR1 is LGHNA and CDR2 YNFKEQ. The CDR3 is 16 residues long. Written as DNA, the CDR3 is TGTGCCATCAGCCAAGATCGCACCACCCAGTGGGAAAAACTGTTTTTT. Protein sequence: CAISQDRTTQWEKLFF.

This clonotype was detected only a few times. The chain links TRBV11-2 to TRBJ2-2; D gene ambiguous. The germline V gene has CDR1 SGHAT and CDR2 FQNNGV. The CDR3 is 15 amino acids. Trimming took 0 bases from V and 4 from J, leaving 9 bases between them. The CDR3 spells CASSLEASGTGELFF. The CDR3 bases are TGTGCCAGCAGCTTAGAAGCGTCTGGCACCGGGGAGCTGTTTTTT. Looking up the rest from reference TRBV11-2 and TRBJ2-2 gives the full variable domain: EAGVAQSPRYKIIEKRQSVAFWCNPISGHATLYWYQQILGQGPKLLIQFQNNGVVDDSQLPKDRFSAERLKGVDSTLKIQPAKLEDSAVYLCASSLEASGTGELFFGEGSRLTVL.

This clonotype has ten or more counts. The chain recombines TRBV27 with TRBJ1-1; 10 positions match TRBD1. V was pared by 5 bases and J by 3 bases, with 3 bases of the junction left unmatched. The CDR3 covers 14 residues. CDR1 is MNHEY and CDR2 is SMNVEV in the germline V gene (reference sequence). As DNA, the CDR3 is TGTGCCAGCAGTCGACAGGGGGCCTACACTGAAGCTTTCTTT. Protein: CASSRQGAYTEAFF.

This clonotype was picked up a small number of times. V gene TRBV20-1 combines with J gene TRBJ1-2, with a tentative D call TRBD1 (5 bases). V lost 5 bases to trimming and J lost 4 bases, with 20 bases between them. The CDR3 runs to 15 residues. Germline V gene lookup returns CDR1 DFQATT and CDR2 SNEGSKA (reference sequence). The CDR3 reads CSAADRTQTLYGYTF. The CDR3 region has the DNA TGCAGTGCTGCCGACAGAACCCAAACTCTCTATGGCTACACCTTC.